These 7 T cell receptor beta chains came from one sample sequenced in a study of T cell responses to AZD1222 COVID-19 vaccine. Profiled with immunoSEQ multiplex PCR; TCRdb holds only in-frame clones, not every one. In the table there are 95,000 to 110,000 clones, approximately 88% of which are singletons. The sequencing here drew on peripheral blood, taken on day 0 of AZD1222 vaccination. The receptors were gathered from an adult in good health.

As for this clone: At one end, the junction sequence differs from germline, possibly due to a read error. The V gene is TRBV7-7, the J gene TRBJ2-7, with a tentative D call TRBD1 (6 bases). The CDR3 spans 15 residues. Germline lookup yields CDR1 SSHAT and CDR2 FNYEAQ (reference sequence). This CDR3 reads CASSLRRGRTYEQYF. In DNA, the CDR3 is TGTGCTAGCAGCTTACGCAGGGGACGGACTTACGAGCAGTACTTC.

CDR3 region: CASSYSTHSYGYTF. In DNA form, the CDR3 reads TGTGCCAGCAGTTACTCGACGCACAGCTATGGCTACACCTTC. V usage is TRBV6-5 and J usage is TRBJ1-2; D remains unclear. Germline V lookup: CDR1 MNHEY, CDR2 SVGAGI. V was clipped by 0 bases and J by 4 bases, with 9 bases between them. This CDR3 is 14 amino acids long.

V gene TRBV27 combines with J gene TRBJ2-7; TRBD2 matches at 10 bases. Germline CDR1 is MNHEY and CDR2 is SMNVEV (reference sequence). The CDR3 length is 15 residues. V lost 4 bases and J lost 9; bases outside the gene matches: 12. This CDR3 is CASSSPGASGRGQYF. The DNA for the CDR3 is TGTGCCAGCAGTTCTCCTGGGGCTAGCGGGAGAGGGCAGTACTTC.

The rearrangement uses TRBV4-3 and TRBJ2-5; TRBD2 might be the D (5 bases). Germline assignment: CDR1 LGHNA and CDR2 YSLEER. The V end was cut by 4 bases, the J end by 2 bases, with 11 bases between. This CDR3 spans 14 amino acids. CDR3 nucleotide sequence: TGCGCCAGCAGCCCGGGGTATAGGCAAGAGACCCAGTACTTC. It encodes CASSPGYRQETQYF.

The V and J genes are TRBV10-3 and TRBJ1-2; no firm D call. V lost 3 bases, J lost 3 bases, and 14 bases lay in between. From germline, CDR1 is ENHRY and CDR2 SYGVKD. The CDR3 sequence is 15 residues long. CDR3 loop: CAISEPGEGDYGYTF. CDR3 coding DNA: TGTGCCATCAGTGAACCAGGAGAGGGTGACTATGGCTACACCTTC.

The chain employs TRBV4-1 and TRBJ1-5, with a weak D call TRBD1 (6 bases). Germline V gene lookup returns CDR1 MGHRA and CDR2 YSYEKL. This CDR3 spans 17 amino acids. V was cut by 0 bases and J by 6 bases, with 18 bases left in between. The DNA for the CDR3 is TGCGCCAGCAGCCAAGAAGGCCAGGGGAGTTTGGGTCAGCCCCAGCATTTT. It specifies CASSQEGQGSLGQPQHF.

This rearrangement joins TRBV5-4 to TRBJ1-6; 10 nucleotides align to TRBD1. Germline trimming cut 4 bases from V and 3 bases from J; bases unmatched to any gene: 7. Germline V lookup: CDR1 SGHNT, CDR2 YYREEE (reference sequence). The CDR3 has 17 residues. The CDR3 region is CASSMGQGILYNSPLHF. CDR3 in DNA: TGTGCCAGCAGCATGGGACAGGGGATACTCTATAATTCACCCCTCCACTTT.